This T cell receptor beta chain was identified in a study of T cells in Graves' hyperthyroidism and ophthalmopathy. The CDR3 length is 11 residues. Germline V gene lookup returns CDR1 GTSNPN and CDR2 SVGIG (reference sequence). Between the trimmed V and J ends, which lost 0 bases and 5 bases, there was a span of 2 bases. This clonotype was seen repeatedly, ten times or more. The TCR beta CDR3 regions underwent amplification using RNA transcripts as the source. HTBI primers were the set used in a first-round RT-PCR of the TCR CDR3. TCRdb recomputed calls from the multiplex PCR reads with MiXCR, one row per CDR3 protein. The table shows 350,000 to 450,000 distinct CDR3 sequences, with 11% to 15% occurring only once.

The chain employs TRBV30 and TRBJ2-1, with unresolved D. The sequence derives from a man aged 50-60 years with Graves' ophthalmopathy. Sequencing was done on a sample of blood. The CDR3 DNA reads TGTGCCTGGAGTGTAAACAATGAGCAGTTCTTC. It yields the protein CAWSVNNEQFF.